The 6 T cell receptor beta chains presented below share a single source sample, sequenced in a study of vaccination effects on CD4 cells after COVID-19. Expansion of antigen-specific CD4+ T cells with viral peptide pools was carried out by the ViraFEST assay before sequencing. Researchers isolated CD4+ T cells once approximately ten days of culture had elapsed. Their recognized antigens are unknown. Some clones are missing from TCRdb's copy, which holds only in-frame ones; the method was immunoSEQ multiplex PCR. The sample has approximately 54,000 clones, 75% to 90% seen once; the top ten hold 2% to 2.5%. The specimen was CD4+ T cells from PBMCs cultured with HCoV-229E spike peptides, collected before COVID-19 vaccination. The source of these receptors is a human donor who received a COVID-19 vaccine.

The CDR3, as DNA: TGTGCCAGCAGCCAAGATCAGTTTAGAGGACTAGCAGGCTACAATGAGCAGTTCTTC. It yields the protein CASSQDQFRGLAGYNEQFF. The V gene is TRBV14, the J gene TRBJ2-1, with 8 nucleotides matching TRBD2. V shed 0 bases and J 3 bases; nucleotides not matched to a gene: 13. This CDR3 is built from 19 residues. The germline V gene encodes CDR1 SGHDN and CDR2 FVKESK.

This clone came up a few times. The chain couples TRBV2 to TRBJ1-6; no definite D call. This CDR3 is 15 amino acids long. The V end was cut by 8 bases, the J end by 9 bases, with 20 bases between. Germline lookup yields CDR1 SNHLY and CDR2 FYNNEI. CDR3 residues: CASYPRVGSGSPLHF. As DNA, the CDR3 is TGTGCCAGCTACCCCCGGGTGGGTTCGGGTTCACCCCTCCACTTT.

This clone turned up a few times. The chain has TRBV19 and TRBJ1-2; no clear D. Germline V gives CDR1 LNHDA, CDR2 SQIVND (reference sequence). Trimming stripped 2 bases from V and 4 bases from J, with 8 bases between. CDR3 length: 13 amino acids. CDR3 amino acids: CASSITGSYGYTF. The CDR3 nucleotides are TGTGCCAGTAGTATAACCGGTAGCTATGGCTACACCTTC. Full variable domain (missing parts from reference TRBV19 and TRBJ1-2): DGGITQSPKYLFRKEGQNVTLSCEQNLNHDAMYWYRQDPGQGLRLIYYSQIVNDFQKGDIAEGYSVSREKKESFPLTVTSAQKNPTAFYLCASSITGSYGYTFGSGTRLTVV.

The V call is TRBV18, the J call TRBJ2-6; D possibly corresponds to TRBD2 (6 bases). The ends were cut back, 1 base at V and 1 base at J, with 11 bases in the middle. The germline V gene encodes CDR1 KGHSH and CDR2 LQKENI. The CDR3 spans 17 residues. CDR3 bases: TGTGCCAGCTCACCACTAGCGGTTAGGTCTGGGGCCAACGTCCTGACTTTC. The encoded protein is CASSPLAVRSGANVLTF.

V and J are TRBV29-1 and TRBJ1-2; D gene uncertain. The CDR3 length is 11 residues. Looked up from germline, CDR1 is SQVTM and CDR2 is ANQGSEA. Trimming took 7 bases from V and 0 from J, leaving 6 bases between them. CDR3 bases: TGCAGCGGGCACTCTAACTATGGCTACACCTTC. As protein: CSGHSNYGYTF.

The chain links TRBV9 to TRBJ1-2; maybe TRBD1 (6 bases). V lost 0 bases and J lost 4, with 13 bases in between. The CDR3 loop spans 15 amino acids. Germline lookup yields CDR1 SGDLS and CDR2 YYNGEE. The CDR3 loop reads CASSVDPGAAYGYTF. Written as DNA, the CDR3 is TGTGCCAGCAGCGTAGATCCGGGGGCTGCCTATGGCTACACCTTC.